This paragraph covers one T cell receptor (beta chain) sequence. The CDR3 contains 15 residues. From germline, CDR1 is SGHTA and CDR2 FQGNSA. Trimming took off 1 base at V and 0 bases at J, with 9 bases between the two ends. Methods used by the authors: Researchers report that nucleated cell counts were estimated from reference gene primer amplification. The table came from immunoSEQ multiplex PCR; TCRdb's copy has only in-frame clones and leaves some out. V and J calls and clone size are copied from that table; D and trimming were computed from the DNA. The table shows roughly 94,000 clones, with about 79% occurring only once. These data are taken from a study of blood T cell repertoires in COVID-19. Background on the study: PBMCs, B-cell-depleted T cells, or T cells provided the cDNA or gDNA that made up the material.

This TCR was recovered from a man aged 55 to 70 with acute or convalescent COVID-19. The V and J genes are TRBV7-2 and TRBJ2-5, with a tentative D call TRBD1 (5 bases). Source material: peripheral blood. The CDR3 is CASSLGQIYQETQYF. CDR3 nucleotides: TGTGCCAGCAGCTTAGGACAGATCTACCAAGAGACCCAGTACTTC.